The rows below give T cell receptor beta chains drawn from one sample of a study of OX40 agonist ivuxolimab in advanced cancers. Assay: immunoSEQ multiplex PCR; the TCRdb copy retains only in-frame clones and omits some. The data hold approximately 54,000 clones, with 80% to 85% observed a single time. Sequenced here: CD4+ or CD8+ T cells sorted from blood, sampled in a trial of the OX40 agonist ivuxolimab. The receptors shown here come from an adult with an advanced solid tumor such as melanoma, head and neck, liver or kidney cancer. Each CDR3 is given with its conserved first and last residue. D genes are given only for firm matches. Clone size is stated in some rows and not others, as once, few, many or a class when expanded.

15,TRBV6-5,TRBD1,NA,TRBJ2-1,CASSYGTGGYNEQFF,TGTGCCAGCAGTTACGGGACAGGGGGCTACAATGAGCAGTTCTTC
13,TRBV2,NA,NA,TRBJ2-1,CASSLSQSGEQFF,TGTGCCAGCAGTCTGTCGCAATCCGGTGAGCAGTTCTTC
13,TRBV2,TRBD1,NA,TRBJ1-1,CASSTRDRVKAFF,TGTGCCAGCAGTACCCGGGACAGGGTGAAAGCTTTCTTT
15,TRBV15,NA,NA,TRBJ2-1,CATSRAWGVRGEQFF,TGTGCCACCAGCAGAGCCTGGGGGGTCCGGGGTGAGCAGTTCTTC
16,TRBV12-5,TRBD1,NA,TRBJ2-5,CASGPGQGNLVETQYF,TGTGCTAGTGGTCCGGGACAGGGTAATTTGGTAGAGACCCAGTACTTC
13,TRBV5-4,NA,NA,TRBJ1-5,CASSLTVNQPQHF,TGTGCCAGCAGCTTAACAGTTAATCAGCCCCAGCATTTT
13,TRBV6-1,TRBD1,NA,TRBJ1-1,CASRRQGNTEAFF,TGTGCCAGCAGGCGACAGGGGAACACTGAAGCTTTCTTT
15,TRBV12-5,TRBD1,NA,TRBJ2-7,CASGFPLGQGKEQYF,TGTGCTAGTGGTTTTCCCCTGGGACAGGGGAAAGAGCAGTACTTC
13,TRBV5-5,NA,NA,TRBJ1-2,CASSGSGGRGYTF,TGTGCCAGCAGCGGGTCGGGAGGGCGCGGCTACACCTTC
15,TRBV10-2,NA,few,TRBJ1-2,CASSEPGDPSGGYTF,TGCGCCAGCAGTGAGCCGGGGGACCCGTCGGGTGGCTACACCTTC
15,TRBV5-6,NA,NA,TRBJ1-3,CASSYRSRKGDTIYF,TGTGCCAGCAGTTATCGATCCCGAAAAGGGGACACCATATATTTT
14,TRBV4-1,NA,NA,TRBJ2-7,CASSTPGQTYEQYF,TGCGCCAGCAGCACTCCGGGACAAACCTACGAGCAGTACTTC
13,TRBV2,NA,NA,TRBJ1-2,CASSESGNYGYTF,TGTGCCAGCAGTGAATCCGGAAACTATGGCTACACCTTC
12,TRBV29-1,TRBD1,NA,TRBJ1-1,CSADRGHNEAFF,TGCAGCGCGGACAGGGGGCATAATGAAGCTTTCTTT
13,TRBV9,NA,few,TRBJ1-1,CASSVGGTTEAFF,TGTGCCAGCAGCGTAGGGGGGACCACTGAAGCTTTCTTT
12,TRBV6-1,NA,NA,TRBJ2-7,CASSDSLGEQYF,TGTGCCAGCTCGGACAGCCTGGGCGAGCAGTACTTC
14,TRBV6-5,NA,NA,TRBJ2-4,CASGTPRAKNIQYF,TGTGCCAGCGGGACCCCACGGGCCAAAAACATTCAGTACTTC
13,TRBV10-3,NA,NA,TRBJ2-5,CAIRAGPQETQYF,TGTGCCATCAGGGCAGGGCCCCAAGAGACCCAGTACTTC
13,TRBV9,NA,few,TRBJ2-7,CASSWAENYEQYF,TGTGCCAGCAGCTGGGCGGAGAACTACGAGCAGTACTTC
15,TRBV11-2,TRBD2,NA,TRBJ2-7,CASSLERTSSYEQYF,TGTGCCAGCAGCTTAGAACGGACTAGCTCCTACGAGCAGTACTTC
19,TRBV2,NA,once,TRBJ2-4,CASSEASAFGALAKNIQYF,TGTGCCAGCAGTGAAGCGTCGGCCTTCGGTGCCCTAGCCAAAAACATTCAGTACTTC
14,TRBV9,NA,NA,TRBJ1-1,CASSVVTGGTEAFF,TGTGCCAGCAGCGTAGTGACAGGTGGCACTGAAGCTTTCTTT
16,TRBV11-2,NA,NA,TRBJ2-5,CASSLGVLARAGTQYF,TGTGCCAGCAGCTTAGGGGTCCTAGCGAGAGCAGGGACCCAGTACTTC
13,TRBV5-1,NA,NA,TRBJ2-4,CASSSLAKNIQYF,TGCGCCAGCAGCTCCTTAGCCAAAAACATTCAGTACTTC
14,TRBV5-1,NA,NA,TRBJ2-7,CASSLAEGRGEQYF,TGCGCCAGCAGCTTGGCCGAGGGCAGGGGAGAGCAGTACTTC
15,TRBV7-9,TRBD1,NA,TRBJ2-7,CASSMTGAPSYEQYF,TGTGCCAGCAGCATGACAGGGGCGCCTTCATACGAGCAGTACTTC
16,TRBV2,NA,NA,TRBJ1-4,CASSEDSPRANEKLFF,TGTGCCAGCAGTGAGGACTCCCCACGGGCTAATGAAAAACTGTTTTTT
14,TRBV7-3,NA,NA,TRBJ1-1,CASSLNHGATEAFF,TGTGCCAGCAGCTTAAATCACGGGGCCACTGAAGCTTTCTTT
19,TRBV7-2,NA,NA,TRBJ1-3,CASSSRLGRAAFSGNTIYF,TGTGCCAGCAGCTCCCGCTTGGGAAGGGCAGCTTTCTCTGGAAACACCATATATTTT
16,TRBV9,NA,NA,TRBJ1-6,CASSVGGVGIDSPLHF,TGTGCCAGCAGCGTAGGTGGGGTAGGCATCGATTCACCCCTCCACTTT
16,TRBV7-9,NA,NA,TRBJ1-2,CASSLGGSGINYGYTF,TGTGCCAGCAGCTTAGGAGGGTCAGGGATTAACTATGGCTACACCTTC
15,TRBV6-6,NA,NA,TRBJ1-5,CASEGDPYSNQPQHF,TGTGCCAGCGAGGGGGATCCTTATAGCAATCAGCCCCAGCATTTT